This T cell receptor (beta chain) is drawn from a study of control samples from healthy donors and cancer patients. Sequencing used immunoSEQ multiplex PCR; TCRdb keeps in-frame clones, though not all of them. There are about 140,000 clones in the sample; approximately 91% occur only once, and around 10% lies in the top ten. Sequencing used blood. This receptor was identified in a woman under 40 in good health.

The CDR3 region has the DNA TGTGCCAGCAGTGAAGCGGGGGTTCTCAGGGGCTACACCTTC. Translation gives CASSEAGVLRGYTF. The rearrangement joins TRBV6-1 to TRBJ1-2; D is possibly TRBD1 (5 bases). Germline V gene data show CDR1 as MNHNS and CDR2 as SASEGT. Deletions cut 0 bases from V and 8 bases from J, with 13 bases between. The CDR3 contains 14 residues.